This T cell receptor beta chain was sequenced for a study of lymphopenia after photon versus proton radiotherapy. General study findings and limits: A bigger post-nadir fall in TCR diversity correlated inversely with survival time in deceased patients.

Trimming pared 0 bases from V and 5 bases from J, leaving 7 bases between. Germline V gene lookup returns CDR1 MGHRA and CDR2 YSYEKL. The CDR3 loop spans 13 amino acids. Sequenced by immunoSEQ multiplex PCR; TCRdb stores in-frame clones only, minus some. Of approximately 30,000 clones in the sample, about 81% were seen once. As concerns this clone: The antigen is undetermined.

The chain employs TRBV4-1 and TRBJ1-2; D call uncertain. The sample in question was peripheral blood, obtained from a patient treated with photon-based radiotherapy. This clonotype originated in a man aged 50-60 years with gastric cancer. Written as DNA, the CDR3 is TGCGCCAGCAGCCAAGATGTCAGTTATGGCTACACCTTC. It yields the protein CASSQDVSYGYTF.